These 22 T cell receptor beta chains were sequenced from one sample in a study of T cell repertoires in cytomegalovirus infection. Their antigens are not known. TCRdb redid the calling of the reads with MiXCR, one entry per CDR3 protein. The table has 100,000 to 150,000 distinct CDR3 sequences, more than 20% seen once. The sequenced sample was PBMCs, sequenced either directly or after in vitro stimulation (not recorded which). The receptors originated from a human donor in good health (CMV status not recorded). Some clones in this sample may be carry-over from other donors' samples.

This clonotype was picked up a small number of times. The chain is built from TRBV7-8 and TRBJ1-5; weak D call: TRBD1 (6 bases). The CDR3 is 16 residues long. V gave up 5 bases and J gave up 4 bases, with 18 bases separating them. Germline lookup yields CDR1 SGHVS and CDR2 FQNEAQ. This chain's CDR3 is CASSATLDRVNQPQHF. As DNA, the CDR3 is TGTGCCAGCAGCGCGACCTTGGACAGAGTTAATCAGCCCCAGCATTTT.

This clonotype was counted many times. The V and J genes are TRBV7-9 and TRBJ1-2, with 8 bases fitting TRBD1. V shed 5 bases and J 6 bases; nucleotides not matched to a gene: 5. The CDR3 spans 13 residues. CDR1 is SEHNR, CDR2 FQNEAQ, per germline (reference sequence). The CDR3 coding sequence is TGTGCCAGCAGCGCCAACAGGGGGGATGGCTACACCTTC. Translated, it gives CASSANRGDGYTF.

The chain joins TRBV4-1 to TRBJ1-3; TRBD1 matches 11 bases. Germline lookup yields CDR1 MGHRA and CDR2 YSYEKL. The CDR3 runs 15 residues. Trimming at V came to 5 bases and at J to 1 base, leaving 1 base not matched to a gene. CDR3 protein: CASSGQGASGNTIYF. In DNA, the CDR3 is TGCGCCAGCAGCGGACAGGGGGCGTCTGGAAACACCATATATTTT.

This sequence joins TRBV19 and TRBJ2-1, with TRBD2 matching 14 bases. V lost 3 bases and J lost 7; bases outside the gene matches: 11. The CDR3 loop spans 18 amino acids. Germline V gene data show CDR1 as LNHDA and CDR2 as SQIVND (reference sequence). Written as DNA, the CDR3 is TGTGCCAGTAGTATTCCCCGGGCCGGGACTAGCGGGAGTAATGAGCAGTTCTTC. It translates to CASSIPRAGTSGSNEQFF.

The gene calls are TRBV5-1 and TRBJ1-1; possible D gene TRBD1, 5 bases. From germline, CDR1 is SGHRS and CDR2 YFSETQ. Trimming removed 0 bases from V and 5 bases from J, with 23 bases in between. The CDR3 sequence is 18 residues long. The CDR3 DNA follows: TGCGCCAGCAGCTTGGGTCCCCCCGCAGACAGTTTGTGGACTGAAGCTTTCTTT. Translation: CASSLGPPADSLWTEAFF.

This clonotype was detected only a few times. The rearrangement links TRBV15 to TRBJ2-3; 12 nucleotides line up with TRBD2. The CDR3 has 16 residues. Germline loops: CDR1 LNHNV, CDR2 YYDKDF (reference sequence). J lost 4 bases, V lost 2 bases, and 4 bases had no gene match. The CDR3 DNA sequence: TGTGCCACCAGCAGACCGACTAGCGGGAGATCAGATACGCAGTATTTT. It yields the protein CATSRPTSGRSDTQYF.

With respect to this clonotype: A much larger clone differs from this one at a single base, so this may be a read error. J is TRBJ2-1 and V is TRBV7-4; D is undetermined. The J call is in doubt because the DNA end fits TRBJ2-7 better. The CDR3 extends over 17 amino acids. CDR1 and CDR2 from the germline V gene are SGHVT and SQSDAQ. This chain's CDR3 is CASSRSLGSGNYNEQYF. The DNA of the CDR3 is TGTGCCAGCAGCCGGAGCTTAGGAAGTGGAAATTACAATGAGCAGTACTTC.

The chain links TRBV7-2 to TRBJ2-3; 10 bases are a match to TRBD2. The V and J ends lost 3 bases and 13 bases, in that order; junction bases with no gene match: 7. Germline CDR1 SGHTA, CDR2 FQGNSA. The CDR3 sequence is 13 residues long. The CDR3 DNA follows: TGTGCCAGCAGCTTTGAGAGAAGCGGGAGGGAGTATTTT. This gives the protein CASSFERSGREYF.

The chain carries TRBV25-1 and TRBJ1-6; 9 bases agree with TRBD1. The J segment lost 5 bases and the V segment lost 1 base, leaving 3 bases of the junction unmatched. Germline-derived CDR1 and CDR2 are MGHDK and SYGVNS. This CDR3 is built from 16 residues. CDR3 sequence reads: CASSEWGTGNNSPLHF. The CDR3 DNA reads TGTGCCAGCAGTGAATGGGGGACAGGGAATAATTCACCCCTCCACTTT.

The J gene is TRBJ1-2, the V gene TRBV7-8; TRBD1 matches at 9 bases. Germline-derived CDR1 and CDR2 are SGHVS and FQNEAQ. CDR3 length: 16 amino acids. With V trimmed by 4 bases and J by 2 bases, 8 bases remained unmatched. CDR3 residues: CASSSSRDRENYGYTF. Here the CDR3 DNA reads TGTGCCAGCAGCTCCAGCCGGGACAGGGAAAACTATGGCTACACCTTC. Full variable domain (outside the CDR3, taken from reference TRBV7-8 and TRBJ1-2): GAGVSQSPRYKVAKRGQDVALRCDPISGHVSLFWYQQALGQGPEFLTYFQNEAQLDKSGLPSDRFFAERPEGSVSTLKIQRTQQEDSAVYLCASSSSRDRENYGYTFGSGTRLTVV.

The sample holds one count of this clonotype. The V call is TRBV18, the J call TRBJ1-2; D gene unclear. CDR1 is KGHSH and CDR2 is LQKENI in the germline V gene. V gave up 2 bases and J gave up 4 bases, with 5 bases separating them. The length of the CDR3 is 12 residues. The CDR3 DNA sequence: TGTGCCAGCTCACCATCGGTCTATGGCTACACCTTC. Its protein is CASSPSVYGYTF.

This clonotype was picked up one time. CDR3 loop: CASSLNSRREKLFF. The DNA of the CDR3 is TGTGCCAGCAGTTTAAATTCGCGTCGGGAAAAACTGTTTTTT. The chain has TRBV28 and TRBJ1-4; D is unclear. Trimming took 2 bases from V and 8 from J, leaving 12 bases between them. The germline V gene has CDR1 MDHEN and CDR2 SYDVKM. This CDR3 region has 14 residues.

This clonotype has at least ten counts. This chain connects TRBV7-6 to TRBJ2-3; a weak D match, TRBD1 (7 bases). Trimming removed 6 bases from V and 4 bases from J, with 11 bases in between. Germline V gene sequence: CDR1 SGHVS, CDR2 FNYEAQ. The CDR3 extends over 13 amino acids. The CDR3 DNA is TGTGCCAGCAGTTCCAGGGGGGCAGATACGCAGTATTTT. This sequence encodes CASSSRGADTQYF. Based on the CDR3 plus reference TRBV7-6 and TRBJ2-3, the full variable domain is GAGVSQSPRYKVTKRGQDVALRCDPISGHVSLYWYRQALGQGPEFLTYFNYEAQQDKSGLPNDRFSAERPEGSISTLTIQRTEQRDSAMYRCASSSRGADTQYFGPGTRLTVL.

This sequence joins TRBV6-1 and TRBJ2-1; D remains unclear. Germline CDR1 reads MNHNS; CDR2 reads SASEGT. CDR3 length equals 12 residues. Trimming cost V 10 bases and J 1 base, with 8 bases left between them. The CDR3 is CATLGSYNEQFF. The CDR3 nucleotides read TGTGCCACCCTAGGGTCCTACAATGAGCAGTTCTTC.

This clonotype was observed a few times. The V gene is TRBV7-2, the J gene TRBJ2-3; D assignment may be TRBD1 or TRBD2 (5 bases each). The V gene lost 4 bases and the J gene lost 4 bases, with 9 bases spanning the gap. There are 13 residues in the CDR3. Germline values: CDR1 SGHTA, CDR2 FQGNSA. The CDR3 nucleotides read TGTGCCAGCAGCTCTAGGGGACCAGATACGCAGTATTTT. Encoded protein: CASSSRGPDTQYF.

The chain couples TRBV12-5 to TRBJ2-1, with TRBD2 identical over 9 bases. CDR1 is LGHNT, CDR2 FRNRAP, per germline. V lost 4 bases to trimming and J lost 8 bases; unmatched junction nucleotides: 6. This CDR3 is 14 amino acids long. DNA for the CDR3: TGTGCTAGTGGTTATAGCGGGAGTCAGGATGAGCAGTTCTTC. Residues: CASGYSGSQDEQFF.

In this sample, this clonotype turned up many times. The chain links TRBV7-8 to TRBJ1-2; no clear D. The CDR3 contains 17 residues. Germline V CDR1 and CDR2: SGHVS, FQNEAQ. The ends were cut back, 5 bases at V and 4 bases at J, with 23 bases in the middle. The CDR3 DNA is TGTGCCAGCAGCCCTTTAGGGATAGGAAATGACCGCTATGGCTACACCTTC. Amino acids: CASSPLGIGNDRYGYTF.

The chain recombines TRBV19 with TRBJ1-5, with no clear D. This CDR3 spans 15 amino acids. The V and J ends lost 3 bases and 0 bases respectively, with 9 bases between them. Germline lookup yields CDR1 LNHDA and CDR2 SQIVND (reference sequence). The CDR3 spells CASSISSVSNQPQHF. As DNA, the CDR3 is TGTGCCAGTAGTATTTCCTCAGTTAGCAATCAGCCCCAGCATTTT. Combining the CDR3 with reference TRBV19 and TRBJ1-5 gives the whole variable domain DGGITQSPKYLFRKEGQNVTLSCEQNLNHDAMYWYRQDPGQGLRLIYYSQIVNDFQKGDIAEGYSVSREKKESFPLTVTSAQKNPTAFYLCASSISSVSNQPQHFGDGTRLSIL.

DNA of the CDR3: TGCGCCAGCAGCCAAGATCGAGCTAGCGGGGGATACAATGAGCAGTTCTTC. Its protein is CASSQDRASGGYNEQFF. V gene TRBV4-3 combines with J gene TRBJ2-1; 10 positions match TRBD2. Germline V gene sequence: CDR1 LGHNA, CDR2 YSLEER. CDR3 length: 17 residues. Trimming took 0 bases from V and 4 from J; bases not matched to a gene: 6.

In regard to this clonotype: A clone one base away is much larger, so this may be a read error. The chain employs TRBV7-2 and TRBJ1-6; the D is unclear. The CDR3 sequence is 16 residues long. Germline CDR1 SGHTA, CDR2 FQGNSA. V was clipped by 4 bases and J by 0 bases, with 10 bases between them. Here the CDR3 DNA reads TGTGCCAGCAGCTCGCCGGGCCTCTCCTATAATTCACCCCTCCACTTT. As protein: CASSSPGLSYNSPLHF.

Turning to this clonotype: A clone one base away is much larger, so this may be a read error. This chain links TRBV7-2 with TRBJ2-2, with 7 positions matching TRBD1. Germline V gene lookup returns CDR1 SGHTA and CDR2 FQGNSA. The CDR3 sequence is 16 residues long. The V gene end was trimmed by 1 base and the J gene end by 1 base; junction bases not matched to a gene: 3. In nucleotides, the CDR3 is TGTACCAGCAGCTTAGACCCAGGGGGGAACACCGGGGAGCTGTTTTTT. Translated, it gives CTSSLDPGGNTGELFF. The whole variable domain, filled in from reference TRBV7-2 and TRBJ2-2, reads GAGVSQSPSNKVTEKGKDVELRCDPISGHTALYWYRQSLGQGLEFLIYFQGNSAPDKSGLPSDRFSAERTGGSVSTLTIQRTQQEDSAVYLCTSSLDPGGNTGELFFGEGSRLTVL.

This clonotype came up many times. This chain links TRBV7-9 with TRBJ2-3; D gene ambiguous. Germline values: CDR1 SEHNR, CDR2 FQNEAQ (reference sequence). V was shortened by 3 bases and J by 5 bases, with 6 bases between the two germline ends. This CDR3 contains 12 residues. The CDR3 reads CASSFLVDTQYF. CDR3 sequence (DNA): TGTGCCAGCAGCTTCTTGGTAGATACGCAGTATTTT. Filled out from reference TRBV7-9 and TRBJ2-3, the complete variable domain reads DTGVSQNPRHKITKRGQNVTFRCDPISEHNRLYWYRQTLGQGPEFLTYFQNEAQLEKSRLLSDRFSAERPKGSFSTLEIQRTEQGDSAMYLCASSFLVDTQYFGPGTRLTVL.